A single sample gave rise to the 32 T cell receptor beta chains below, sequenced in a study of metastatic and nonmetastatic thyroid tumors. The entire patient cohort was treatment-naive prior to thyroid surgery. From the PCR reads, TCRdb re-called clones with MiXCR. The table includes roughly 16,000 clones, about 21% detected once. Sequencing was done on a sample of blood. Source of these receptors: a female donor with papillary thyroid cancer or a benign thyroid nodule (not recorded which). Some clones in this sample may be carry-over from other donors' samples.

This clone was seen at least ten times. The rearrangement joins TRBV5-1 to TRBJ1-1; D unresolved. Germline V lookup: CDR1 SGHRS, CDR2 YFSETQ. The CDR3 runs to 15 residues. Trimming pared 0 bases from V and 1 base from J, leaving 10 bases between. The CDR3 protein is CASSLDGRPNTEAFF. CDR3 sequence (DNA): TGCGCCAGCAGCTTGGATGGCAGACCGAACACTGAAGCTTTCTTT.

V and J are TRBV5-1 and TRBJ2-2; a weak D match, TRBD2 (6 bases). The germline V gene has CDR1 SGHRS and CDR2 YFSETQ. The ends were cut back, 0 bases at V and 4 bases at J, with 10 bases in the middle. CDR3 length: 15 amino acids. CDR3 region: CASSLDGGSTGELFF. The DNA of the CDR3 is TGCGCCAGCAGCTTGGATGGGGGGAGCACCGGGGAGCTGTTTTTT.

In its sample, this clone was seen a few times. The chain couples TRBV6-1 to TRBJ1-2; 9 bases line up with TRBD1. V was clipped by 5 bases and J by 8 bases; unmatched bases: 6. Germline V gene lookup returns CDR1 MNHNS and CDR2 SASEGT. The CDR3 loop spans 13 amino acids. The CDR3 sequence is CASSTTGGQGYTF. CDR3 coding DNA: TGTGCCAGCAGTACCACAGGGGGCCAAGGCTACACCTTC.

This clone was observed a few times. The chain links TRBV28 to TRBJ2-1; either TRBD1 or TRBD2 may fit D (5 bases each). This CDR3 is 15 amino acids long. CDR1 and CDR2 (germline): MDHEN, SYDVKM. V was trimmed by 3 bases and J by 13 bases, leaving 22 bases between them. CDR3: CASSLEAAALGGQFF. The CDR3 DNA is TGTGCCAGCAGTTTGGAGGCGGCGGCCCTTGGGGGACAGTTCTTC. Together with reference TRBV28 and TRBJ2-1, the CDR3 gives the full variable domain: DVKVTQSSRYLVKRTGEKVFLECVQDMDHENMFWYRQDPGLGLRLIYFSYDVKMKEKGDIPEGYSVSREKKERFSLILESASTNQTSMYLCASSLEAAALGGQFFGPGTRLTVL.

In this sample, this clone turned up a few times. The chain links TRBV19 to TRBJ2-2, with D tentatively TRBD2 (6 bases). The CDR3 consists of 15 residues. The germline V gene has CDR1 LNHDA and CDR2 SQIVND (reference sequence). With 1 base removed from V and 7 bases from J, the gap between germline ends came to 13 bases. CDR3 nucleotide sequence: TGTGCCAGTAGTATAGGTCGGGAGAAGGGCGGGGAGCTGTTTTTT. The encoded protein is CASSIGREKGGELFF.

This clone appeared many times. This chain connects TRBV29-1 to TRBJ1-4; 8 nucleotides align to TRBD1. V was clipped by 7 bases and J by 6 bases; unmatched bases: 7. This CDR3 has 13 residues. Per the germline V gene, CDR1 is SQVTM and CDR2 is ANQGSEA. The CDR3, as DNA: TGCAGCGCCAAGGACAGGGCGGATGAAAAACTGTTTTTT. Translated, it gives CSAKDRADEKLFF.

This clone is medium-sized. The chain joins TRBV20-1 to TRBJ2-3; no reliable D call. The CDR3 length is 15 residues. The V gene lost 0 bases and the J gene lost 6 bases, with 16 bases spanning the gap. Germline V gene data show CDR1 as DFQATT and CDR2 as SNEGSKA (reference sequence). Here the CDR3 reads CSARDIIVVLDTQYF. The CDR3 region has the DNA TGCAGTGCTAGAGATATAATCGTTGTACTGGATACGCAGTATTTT.

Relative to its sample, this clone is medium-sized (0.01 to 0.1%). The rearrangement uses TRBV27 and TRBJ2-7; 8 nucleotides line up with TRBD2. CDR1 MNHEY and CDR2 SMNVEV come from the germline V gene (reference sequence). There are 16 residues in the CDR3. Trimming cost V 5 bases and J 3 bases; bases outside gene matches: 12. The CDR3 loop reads CASSRKRELGFYEQYF. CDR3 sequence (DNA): TGTGCCAGCAGTCGCAAGCGGGAGCTTGGTTTCTACGAGCAGTACTTC.

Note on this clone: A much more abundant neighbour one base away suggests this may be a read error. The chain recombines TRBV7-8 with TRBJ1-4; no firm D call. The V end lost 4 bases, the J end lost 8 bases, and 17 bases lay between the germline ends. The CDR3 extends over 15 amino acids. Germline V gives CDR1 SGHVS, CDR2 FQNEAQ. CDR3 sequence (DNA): TGTGCCAGCAGCTATTCAGAAACGCTCCAGGAAAAACTGTTTTTT. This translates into CASSYSETLQEKLFF.

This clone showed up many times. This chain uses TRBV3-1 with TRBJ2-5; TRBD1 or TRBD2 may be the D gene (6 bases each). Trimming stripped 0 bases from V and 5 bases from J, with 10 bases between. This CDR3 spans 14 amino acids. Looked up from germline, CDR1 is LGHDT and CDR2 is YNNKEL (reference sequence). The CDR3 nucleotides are TGTGCCAGCAGCCAAGATTTAGGGGGGGAGACCCAGTACTTC. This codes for CASSQDLGGETQYF.

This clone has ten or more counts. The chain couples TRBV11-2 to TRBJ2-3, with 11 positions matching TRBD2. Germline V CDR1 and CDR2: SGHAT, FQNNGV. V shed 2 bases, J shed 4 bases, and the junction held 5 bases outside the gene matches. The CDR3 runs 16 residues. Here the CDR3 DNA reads TGTGCCAGCAGCTTAAGACTAGCGGGATGGGCAGATACGCAGTATTTT. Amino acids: CASSLRLAGWADTQYF.

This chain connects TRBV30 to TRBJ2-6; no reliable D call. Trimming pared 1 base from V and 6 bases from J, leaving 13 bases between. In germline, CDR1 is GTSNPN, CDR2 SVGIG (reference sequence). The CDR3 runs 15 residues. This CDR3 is CAWSGTGLLANVLTF. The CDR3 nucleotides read TGTGCCTGGAGTGGGACGGGTCTTTTGGCCAACGTCCTGACTTTC.

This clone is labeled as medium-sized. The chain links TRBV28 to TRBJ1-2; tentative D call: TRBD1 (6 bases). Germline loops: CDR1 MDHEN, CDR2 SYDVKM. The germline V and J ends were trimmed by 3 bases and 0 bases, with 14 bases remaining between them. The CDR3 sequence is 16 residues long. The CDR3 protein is CASSFRGTRANYGYTF. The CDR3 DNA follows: TGTGCCAGCAGTTTTAGGGGGACTCGGGCTAACTATGGCTACACCTTC.

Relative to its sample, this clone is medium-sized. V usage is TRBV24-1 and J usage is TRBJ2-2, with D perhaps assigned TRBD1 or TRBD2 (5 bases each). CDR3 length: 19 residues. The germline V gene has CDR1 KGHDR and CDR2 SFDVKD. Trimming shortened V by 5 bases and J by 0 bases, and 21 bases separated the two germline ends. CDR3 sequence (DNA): TGTGCCACCAGTGGCGCCCCGGGACGGAAGTTTGCGAACACCGGGGAGCTGTTTTTT. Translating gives CATSGAPGRKFANTGELFF.

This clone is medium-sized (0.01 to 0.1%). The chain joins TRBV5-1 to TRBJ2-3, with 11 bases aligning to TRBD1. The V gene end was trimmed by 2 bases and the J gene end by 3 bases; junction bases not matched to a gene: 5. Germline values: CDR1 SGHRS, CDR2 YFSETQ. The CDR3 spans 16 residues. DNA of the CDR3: TGCGCCAGCAGCTTAAGGACAGGGGGCCTTACAGATACGCAGTATTTT. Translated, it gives CASSLRTGGLTDTQYF.

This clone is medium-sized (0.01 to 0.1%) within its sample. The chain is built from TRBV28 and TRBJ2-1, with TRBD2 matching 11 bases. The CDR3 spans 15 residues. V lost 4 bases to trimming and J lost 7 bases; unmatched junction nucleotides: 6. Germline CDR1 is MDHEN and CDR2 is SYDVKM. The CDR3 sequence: CASSSLGTSGNEQFF. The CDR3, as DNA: TGTGCCAGCAGTTCTCTGGGGACTAGCGGAAATGAGCAGTTCTTC.

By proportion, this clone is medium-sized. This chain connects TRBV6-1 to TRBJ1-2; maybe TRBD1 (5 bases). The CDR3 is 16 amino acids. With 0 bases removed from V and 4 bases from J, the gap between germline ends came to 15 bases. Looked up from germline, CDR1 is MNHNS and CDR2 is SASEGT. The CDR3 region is CASSEAYPGAGYGYTF. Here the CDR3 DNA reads TGTGCCAGCAGTGAAGCCTACCCTGGGGCTGGCTATGGCTACACCTTC.

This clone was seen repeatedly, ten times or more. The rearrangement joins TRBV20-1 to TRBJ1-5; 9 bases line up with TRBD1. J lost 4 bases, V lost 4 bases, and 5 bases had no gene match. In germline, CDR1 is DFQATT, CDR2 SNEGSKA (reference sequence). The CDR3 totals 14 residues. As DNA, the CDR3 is TGCAGTGCTAAGGGACAGGGTACTAATCAGCCCCAGCATTTT. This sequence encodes CSAKGQGTNQPQHF.

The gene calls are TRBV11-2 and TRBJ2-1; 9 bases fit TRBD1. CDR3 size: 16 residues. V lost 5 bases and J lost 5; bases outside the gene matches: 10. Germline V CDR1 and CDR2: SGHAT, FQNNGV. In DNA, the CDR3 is TGTGCCAGCAGCGCCCTCCCGGGACAGGGAAACAATGAGCAGTTCTTC. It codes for CASSALPGQGNNEQFF.

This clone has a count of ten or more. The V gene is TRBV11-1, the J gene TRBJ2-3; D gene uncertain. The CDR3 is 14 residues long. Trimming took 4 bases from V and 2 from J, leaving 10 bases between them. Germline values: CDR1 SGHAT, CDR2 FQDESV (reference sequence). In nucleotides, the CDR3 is TGTGCCAGCAGCTCCAGGACGGACACAGATACGCAGTATTTT. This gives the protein CASSSRTDTDTQYF.

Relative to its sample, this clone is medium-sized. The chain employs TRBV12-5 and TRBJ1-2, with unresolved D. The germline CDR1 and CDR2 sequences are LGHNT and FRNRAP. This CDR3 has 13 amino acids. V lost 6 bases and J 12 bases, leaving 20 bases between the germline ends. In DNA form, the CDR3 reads TGTGCTAGTGGCCCTGAGGACGGGTACAGTAACACCTTC. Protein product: CASGPEDGYSNTF.

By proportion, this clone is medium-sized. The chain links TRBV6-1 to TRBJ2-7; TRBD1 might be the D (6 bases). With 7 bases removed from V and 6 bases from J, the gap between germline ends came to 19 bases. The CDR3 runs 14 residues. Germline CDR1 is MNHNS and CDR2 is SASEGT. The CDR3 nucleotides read TGTGCCAGCACCTCGGGACACGAGAAGGGCGAGCAGTACTTC. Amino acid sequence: CASTSGHEKGEQYF.

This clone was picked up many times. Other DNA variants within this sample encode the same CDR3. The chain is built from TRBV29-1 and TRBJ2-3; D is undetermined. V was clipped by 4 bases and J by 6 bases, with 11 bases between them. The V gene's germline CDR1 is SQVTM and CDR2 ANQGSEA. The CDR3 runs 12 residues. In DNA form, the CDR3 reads TGCAGCGTTGTACAGTCGACTGATACGCAGTATTTT. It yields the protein CSVVQSTDTQYF.

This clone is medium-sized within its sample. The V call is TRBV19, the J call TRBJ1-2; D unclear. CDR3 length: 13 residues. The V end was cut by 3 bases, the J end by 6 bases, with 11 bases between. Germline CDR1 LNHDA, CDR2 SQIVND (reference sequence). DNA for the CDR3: TGTGCCAGTAGTATTGGGGTAGCGGATGGCTACACCTTC. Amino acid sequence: CASSIGVADGYTF.

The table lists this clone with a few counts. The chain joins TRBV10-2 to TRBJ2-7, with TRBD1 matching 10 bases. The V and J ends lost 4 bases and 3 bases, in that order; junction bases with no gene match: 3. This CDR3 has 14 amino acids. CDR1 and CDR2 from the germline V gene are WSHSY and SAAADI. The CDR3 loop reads CASSGDRGIYEQYF. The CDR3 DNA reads TGCGCCAGCAGTGGGGACAGGGGAATCTACGAGCAGTACTTC.

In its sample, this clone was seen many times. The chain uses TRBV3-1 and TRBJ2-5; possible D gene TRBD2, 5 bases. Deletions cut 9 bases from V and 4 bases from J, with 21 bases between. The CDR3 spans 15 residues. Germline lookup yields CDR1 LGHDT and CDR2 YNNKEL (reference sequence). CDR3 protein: CARAPDYIQLETQYF. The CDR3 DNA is TGTGCCAGGGCCCCAGACTATATCCAATTAGAGACCCAGTACTTC.

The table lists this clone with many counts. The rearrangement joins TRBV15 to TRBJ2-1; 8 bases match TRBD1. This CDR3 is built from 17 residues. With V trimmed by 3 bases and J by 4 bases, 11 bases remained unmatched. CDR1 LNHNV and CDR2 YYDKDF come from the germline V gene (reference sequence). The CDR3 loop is CATSRTSSGQVYNEQFF. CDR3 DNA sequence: TGTGCCACCAGCAGGACCTCTTCGGGACAGGTTTACAATGAGCAGTTCTTC. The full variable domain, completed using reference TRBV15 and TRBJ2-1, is DAMVIQNPRYQVTQFGKPVTLSCSQTLNHNVMYWYQQKSSQAPKLLFHYYDKDFNNEADTPDNFQSRRPNTSFCFLDIRSPGLGDTAMYLCATSRTSSGQVYNEQFFGPGTRLTVL.

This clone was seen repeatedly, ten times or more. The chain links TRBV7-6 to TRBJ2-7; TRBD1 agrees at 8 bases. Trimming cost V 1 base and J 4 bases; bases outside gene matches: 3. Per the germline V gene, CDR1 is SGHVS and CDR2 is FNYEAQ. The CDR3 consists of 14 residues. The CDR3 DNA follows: TGTGCCAGCAGCTTAGGCCAGGGGGCGTACGAGCAGTACTTC. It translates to CASSLGQGAYEQYF. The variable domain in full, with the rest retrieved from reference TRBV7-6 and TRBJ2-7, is GAGVSQSPRYKVTKRGQDVALRCDPISGHVSLYWYRQALGQGPEFLTYFNYEAQQDKSGLPNDRFSAERPEGSISTLTIQRTEQRDSAMYRCASSLGQGAYEQYFGPGTRLTVT.

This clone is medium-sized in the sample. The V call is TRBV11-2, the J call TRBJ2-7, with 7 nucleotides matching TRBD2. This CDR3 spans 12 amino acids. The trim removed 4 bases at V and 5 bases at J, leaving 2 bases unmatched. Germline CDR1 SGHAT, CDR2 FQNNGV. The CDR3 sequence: CASSSAGDEQYF. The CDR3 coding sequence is TGTGCCAGCAGCTCTGCGGGAGACGAGCAGTACTTC.

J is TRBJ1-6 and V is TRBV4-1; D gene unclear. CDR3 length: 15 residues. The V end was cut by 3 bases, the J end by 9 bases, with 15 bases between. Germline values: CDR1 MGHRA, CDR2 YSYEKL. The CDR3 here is CASSHDGEFGSPLHF. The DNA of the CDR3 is TGCGCCAGCAGCCACGACGGGGAGTTTGGTTCACCCCTCCACTTT.

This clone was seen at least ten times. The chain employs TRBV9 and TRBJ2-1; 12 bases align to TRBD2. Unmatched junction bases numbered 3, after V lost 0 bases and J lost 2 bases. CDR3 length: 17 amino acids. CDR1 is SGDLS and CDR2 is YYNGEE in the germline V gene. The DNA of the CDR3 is TGTGCCAGCAGCGTAGGACTAGCGGGAGTTGCCTACAATGAGCAGTTCTTC. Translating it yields CASSVGLAGVAYNEQFF.

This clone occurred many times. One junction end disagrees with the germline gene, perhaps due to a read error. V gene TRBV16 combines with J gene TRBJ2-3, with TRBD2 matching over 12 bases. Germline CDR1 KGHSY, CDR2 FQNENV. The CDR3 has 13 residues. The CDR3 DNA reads TGTGCCAGCAGCCAATTTGTGACTAGCGGGAGTTTTTTT. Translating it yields CASSQFVTSGSFF.